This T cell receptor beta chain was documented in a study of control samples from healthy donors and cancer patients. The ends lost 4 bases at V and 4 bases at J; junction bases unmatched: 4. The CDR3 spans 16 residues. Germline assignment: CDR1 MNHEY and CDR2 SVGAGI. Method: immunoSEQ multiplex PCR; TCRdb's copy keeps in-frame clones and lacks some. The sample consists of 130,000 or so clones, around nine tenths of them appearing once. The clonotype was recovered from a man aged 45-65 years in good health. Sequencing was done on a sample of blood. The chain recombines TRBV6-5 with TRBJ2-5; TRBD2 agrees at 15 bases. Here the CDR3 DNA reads TGTGCCAGCAGTTGGACTAGCGGGGGGGCAGGAGAGACCCAGTACTTC. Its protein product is CASSWTSGGAGETQYF.